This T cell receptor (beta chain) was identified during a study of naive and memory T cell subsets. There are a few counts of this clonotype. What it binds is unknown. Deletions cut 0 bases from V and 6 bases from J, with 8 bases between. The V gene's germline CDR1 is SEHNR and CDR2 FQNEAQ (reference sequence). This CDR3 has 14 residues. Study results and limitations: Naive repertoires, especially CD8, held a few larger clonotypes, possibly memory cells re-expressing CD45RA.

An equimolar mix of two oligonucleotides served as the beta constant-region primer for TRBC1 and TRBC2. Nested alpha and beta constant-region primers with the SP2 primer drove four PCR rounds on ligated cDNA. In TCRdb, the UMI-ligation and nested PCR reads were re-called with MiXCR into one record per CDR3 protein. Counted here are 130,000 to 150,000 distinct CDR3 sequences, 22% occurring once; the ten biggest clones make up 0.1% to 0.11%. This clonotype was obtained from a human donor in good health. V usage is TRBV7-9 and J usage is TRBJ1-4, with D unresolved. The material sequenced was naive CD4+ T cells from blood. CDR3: CASSLAVEDEKLFF. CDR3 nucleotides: TGTGCCAGCAGCTTAGCAGTGGAGGATGAAAAACTGTTTTTT. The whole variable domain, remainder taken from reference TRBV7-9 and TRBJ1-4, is DTGVSQNPRHKITKRGQNVTFRCDPISEHNRLYWYRQTLGQGPEFLTYFQNEAQLEKSRLLSDRFSAERPKGSFSTLEIQRTEQGDSAMYLCASSLAVEDEKLFFGSGTQLSVL.